The rows below give T cell receptor beta chains drawn from one sample of a study of response to subunit inactivated influenza vaccine. MiXCR was run by TCRdb on the RT-PCR reads, yielding one entry per CDR3 protein. The sample shows 550,000 to 600,000 distinct CDR3 sequences, approximately 12% of them seen only once. Sequenced here: PBMCs from blood, sampled on the day of vaccination. These receptors all come from a man aged 45-60 years who received an inactivated influenza vaccine. The CDR3 runs from the conserved cysteine through the conserved F or W. The D gene is left open where the match is weak. Only some rows state a clone size, as once, few, many or a class for expanded clones.

>few|TRBV6-5|TRBJ2-2|TRBD2
CASSYLAGGPGGELFF
TGTGCCAGCAGTTATCTAGCGGGGGGGCCTGGCGGGGAGCTGTTTTTT
>.|TRBV7-7|TRBJ2-3|.
CASSSSVSNFDTQYF
TGTGCTAGCAGCTCTAGCGTGTCGAACTTTGATACGCAGTATTTT
>.|TRBV7-8|TRBJ2-1|TRBD2
CASSLALANEQFF
TGTGCCAGCAGCTTAGCACTAGCGAATGAGCAGTTCTTC
>.|TRBV18|TRBJ2-5|.
CASSYWDKQETQYF
TGTGCCAGCTCCTACTGGGACAAACAAGAGACCCAGTACTTC
>.|TRBV10-2|TRBJ2-1|TRBD1
CASRNGQGGDEQFF
TGCGCCAGCAGGAACGGACAGGGCGGGGATGAGCAGTTCTTC
>few|TRBV7-2|TRBJ2-2|.
CASSPRIRGELFF
TGTGCCAGCAGCCCGCGGATCCGGGGGGAGCTGTTTTTT
>.|TRBV15|TRBJ2-5|TRBD2
CATSRGLAGIQETQYF
TGTGCCACCAGCAGAGGGCTAGCGGGGATACAAGAGACCCAGTACTTC
>.|TRBV20-1|TRBJ1-1|.
CSARDAVRRNTEAFF
TGCAGTGCTAGAGATGCCGTAAGACGGAACACTGAAGCTTTCTTT
>few|TRBV28|TRBJ2-2|TRBD2
CASSPGLAGPNTGELFF
TGTGCCAGCAGTCCGGGACTAGCGGGCCCTAACACCGGGGAGCTGTTTTTT
>few|TRBV5-1|TRBJ2-7|.
CASSLEWGARGEQYF
TGCGCCAGCAGCTTGGAGTGGGGGGCCCGGGGCGAGCAGTACTTC
>few|TRBV28|TRBJ2-5|.
CASSSRETETQYF
TGTGCCAGCAGTTCCCGGGAAACGGAGACCCAGTACTTC
>many|TRBV5-1|TRBJ2-6|.
CASSLISSGANVLTF
TGCGCCAGCAGCTTGATATCTTCCGGGGCCAACGTCCTGACTTTC
>.|TRBV12-3/TRBV12-4|TRBJ1-4|.
CASTRDHNEKLFF
TGTGCCAGCACCAGGGATCATAATGAAAAACTGTTTTTT
>few|TRBV9|TRBJ2-5|TRBD2
CASSEGAGGYQETQYF
TGTGCCAGCAGCGAGGGGGCGGGAGGGTACCAAGAGACCCAGTACTTC
>few|TRBV7-8|TRBJ1-5|.
CASSLAPGFQPQHF
TGTGCCAGCAGCTTAGCCCCAGGGTTTCAGCCCCAGCATTTT
>many|TRBV4-1|TRBJ2-1|TRBD1
CASSQGTGGSYNEQFF
TGCGCCAGCAGCCAAGGGACAGGGGGCTCCTACAATGAGCAGTTCTTC
>few|TRBV6-1|TRBJ2-7|.
CASSESNRGEQYF
TGTGCCAGCAGTGAATCTAACCGCGGCGAGCAGTACTTC
>.|TRBV7-6|TRBJ2-2|TRBD1
CASSNLPPGQGALGGELFF
TGTGCCAGCAGCAATTTACCTCCGGGACAGGGGGCACTGGGCGGGGAGCTGTTTTTT
>few|TRBV10-3|TRBJ2-5|.
CAISLTAGQQETQYF
TGTGCCATCAGTCTCACCGCAGGGCAGCAAGAGACCCAGTACTTC
>.|TRBV11-2|TRBJ2-1|TRBD2
CASSYPRSGRIGDNEQFF
TGTGCCAGCAGCTACCCGAGAAGCGGGAGGATCGGGGACAATGAGCAGTTCTTC
>many|TRBV28|TRBJ2-3|.
CASSPYILTSTDTQYF
TGTGCCAGCAGCCCATACATACTCACCAGCACAGATACGCAGTATTTT
>.|TRBV12-3/TRBV12-4|TRBJ1-6|.
CASRVQGGGNVSPLHF
TGTGCCAGCAGGGTACAGGGAGGGGGTAACGTTTCACCCCTCCACTTT